The 2 T cell receptor beta chains below come from one sample, sequenced in a study of T-cell reconstitution after alpha-beta-depleted transplantation in children. Molecular barcoding with unique molecular identifiers was used for the TCRbeta library. One entry per CDR3 protein results from TCRdb running MiXCR on the PCR reads. The data hold some 550,000 distinct CDR3 sequences, with around 20% observed a single time. The sequencing used PBMCs from the stem cell graft donor, collected from the stem cell graft. These TCRs come from a human donor who donated a stem cell graft to a child with acute lymphoblastic leukemia.

This clonotype was detected a few times. V gene TRBV4-1 combines with J gene TRBJ2-7, with a possible D match to TRBD2 (5 bases). Germline CDR1 MGHRA, CDR2 YSYEKL. V was pared by 0 bases and J by 0 bases, with 15 bases between. The CDR3 has 17 residues. The CDR3 sequence: CASSQDPAGAYSYEQYF. DNA for the CDR3: TGCGCCAGCAGCCAAGATCCGGCGGGCGCTTACTCCTACGAGCAGTACTTC.

This clonotype was picked up a small number of times. The chain combines TRBV29-1 with TRBJ2-7; 9 positions match TRBD1. The germline gives CDR1 SQVTM, CDR2 ANQGSEA. This CDR3 comprises 11 residues. The J segment lost 5 bases and the V segment lost 7 bases, leaving 3 bases of the junction unmatched. For the CDR3, the DNA is TGCAGCGCGGACAGGGGTGACGAGCAGTACTTC. Protein sequence: CSADRGDEQYF.